These T cell receptor beta chains were read from a single sample in a study of cytomegalovirus exposure and HLA in healthy donors. Assay used: immunoSEQ multiplex PCR; TCRdb lists only in-frame clones, some missing. This sample contains some 140,000 clones. The sample taken for sequencing was PBMCs. The receptors were sampled from a woman aged 40 to 55 in good health and CMV-seronegative. Each CDR3 is given with its conserved first and last residue. A D gene is named only where the DNA matches it firmly.

v_call	j_call	d_call	cdr3_length	cdr3_nt	cdr3_aa
TRBV4-2	TRBJ2-1	.	14	TGTGCCAGCAGCCAAGGAGCTAGCATGAATGAGCAGTTCTTC	CASSQGASMNEQFF
TRBV5-1	TRBJ2-3	.	16	TGCGCCAGCAGCCCCCCGGAGGAGGCAGGCACAGATACGCAGTATTTT	CASSPPEEAGTDTQYF
TRBV28	TRBJ2-3	TRBD2	16	TGTGCCAGCAGTCCGCTAGCGGGGGGTTACACAGATACGCAGTATTTT	CASSPLAGGYTDTQYF
TRBV7-2	TRBJ2-2	TRBD2	16	TGTGCCAGCAGCTTCAGACTAGCGGGGGGCACCGGGGAGCTGTTTTTT	CASSFRLAGGTGELFF
TRBV2	TRBJ1-6	TRBD1	15	TGTGCCAGCACCAGTCAACAGGGGACCAATTCACCCCTCCACTTT	CASTSQQGTNSPLHF
TRBV29-1	TRBJ2-3	TRBD2	16	TGCAGCGTTGCATCTTGGACTAGCGGGGTTTCGGATACGCAGTATTTT	CSVASWTSGVSDTQYF
TRBV4-1	TRBJ1-3	TRBD1	17	TGCGCCAGCAGCCAAGCGGGACAGGGGGGCTCTGGAAACACCATATATTTT	CASSQAGQGGSGNTIYF
TRBV5-1	TRBJ1-6	TRBD1	15	TGCGCCAGCAGCCCGAGGACAGGGCTTAATTCACCCCTCCACTTT	CASSPRTGLNSPLHF
TRBV10-3	TRBJ1-4	TRBD1	15	TGTGCCATCGGCCAAGGACAGGGGCATAATGAAAAACTGTTTTTT	CAIGQGQGHNEKLFF
TRBV2	TRBJ2-7	.	15	TGTGCCAGCAGTCGTAGGCACAGCTCGTCCTACGAGCAGTACTTC	CASSRRHSSSYEQYF
TRBV6-5	TRBJ1-2	.	15	TGTGCCAGCACTCTAACTGTGGGGGGAACGGGGGGCTACACCTTC	CASTLTVGGTGGYTF
TRBV5-4	TRBJ1-1	.	13	TGTGCCAGCAGCTCTAGGGGGGGAACTGAAGCTTTCTTT	CASSSRGGTEAFF
TRBV6-1	TRBJ1-2	.	14	TGTGCCAGCAGTGAAGTTCTTCAGGACTATGGCTACACCTTC	CASSEVLQDYGYTF
TRBV6-6	TRBJ2-5	TRBD2	15	TGTGCCAGCAGTGGGACTAGCGGGGCCGAAGAGACCCAGTACTTC	CASSGTSGAEETQYF
TRBV4-3	TRBJ1-6	.	15	TGCGCCAGCAGCCAAGATAACAGGGCTAATTCACCCCTCCACTTT	CASSQDNRANSPLHF
TRBV11-2	TRBJ2-3	TRBD2	16	TGTGCCAGCAGCTTAGGCCGGGGGGGGCCCACAGATACGCAGTATTTT	CASSLGRGGPTDTQYF
TRBV6-5	TRBJ2-7	.	16	TGTGCCAGCAGTTACTCGACTTCAACTTCATACTACGAGCAGTACTTC	CASSYSTSTSYYEQYF
TRBV19	TRBJ2-1	.	13	TGTGCCAGTAGTGTTCGGTCGTACAATGAGCAGTTCTTC	CASSVRSYNEQFF
TRBV19	TRBJ1-1	TRBD1	13	TGTGCCAGTGATCAGGGGGCGAGGGCTGAAGCTTTCTTT	CASDQGARAEAFF
TRBV18	TRBJ1-1	.	15	TGTGCCAGCCCACCTACTAGGGGGACCGGCAGTGAAGCTTTCTTT	CASPPTRGTGSEAFF